The rows below give T cell receptor beta chains drawn from one sample of a study of blood T cell repertoires in COVID-19. Repertoires were generated with immunoSEQ multiplex PCR, while TCRdb's copy carries only in-frame clones and drops some. Here the sample spans approximately 230,000 clones, 80% to 90% being singletons. Sample: peripheral blood. The receptors derive from a man older than 75 with acute or convalescent COVID-19. Each CDR3 is given without its conserved first and last residue. Fields, in order: J gene, V gene, CDR3 protein.

j_gene: TRBJ2-7
v_gene: TRBV7-2
CDR3aa: ASSLVGRGYEQY

j_gene: TRBJ1-5
v_gene: TRBV2
CDR3aa: ASSWDTGNGQPQH

j_gene: TRBJ2-3
v_gene: TRBV6-4
CDR3aa: ASSEEAGGTDTQY

j_gene: TRBJ2-1
v_gene: TRBV5-3
CDR3aa: ARSSDSYNEQF

j_gene: TRBJ1-6
v_gene: TRBV6-2/TRBV6-3
CDR3aa: ASSATGERSPLH

j_gene: TRBJ1-6
v_gene: TRBV5-1
CDR3aa: ASSLGDRDSPLH

j_gene: TRBJ1-3
v_gene: TRBV5-1
CDR3aa: ASSRGQGASGNTIY

j_gene: TRBJ2-7
v_gene: TRBV11-1
CDR3aa: ASSLGDRFYEQY

j_gene: TRBJ2-7
v_gene: TRBV6-2/TRBV6-3
CDR3aa: ASSYSFSTSGYEQY

j_gene: TRBJ2-3
v_gene: TRBV7-2
CDR3aa: ASSLAHISTFQDTQY

j_gene: TRBJ2-7
v_gene: TRBV4-1
CDR3aa: ASSKLAGEGEQY

j_gene: TRBJ1-1
v_gene: TRBV5-1
CDR3aa: ASSGGILGTEAF

j_gene: TRBJ1-1
v_gene: TRBV11-3
CDR3aa: ASSLGAANTEAF

j_gene: TRBJ1-4
v_gene: TRBV5-1
CDR3aa: ASSTTGPTNEKLF

j_gene: TRBJ2-7
v_gene: TRBV5-4
CDR3aa: ASSREYSYEQY

j_gene: TRBJ1-3
v_gene: TRBV4-1
CDR3aa: ASSQNSGNTIY

j_gene: TRBJ2-2
v_gene: TRBV2
CDR3aa: ASSSRTGVTGELF

j_gene: TRBJ2-3
v_gene: TRBV7-2
CDR3aa: ASSTLRRTRTDTQY

j_gene: TRBJ2-2
v_gene: TRBV7-2
CDR3aa: ASTTPYRGPNTGELF

j_gene: TRBJ1-6
v_gene: TRBV11-2
CDR3aa: ASSSDRGINSPLH

j_gene: TRBJ2-2
v_gene: TRBV18
CDR3aa: ASSPEAYRVTGELF

j_gene: TRBJ2-7
v_gene: TRBV28
CDR3aa: ASSLYRGGGYEQY

j_gene: TRBJ1-5
v_gene: TRBV3-1/TRBV3-2
CDR3aa: ARVPGGGQPQH

j_gene: TRBJ1-1
v_gene: TRBV6-6
CDR3aa: ASSSETVMNTEAF

j_gene: TRBJ2-5
v_gene: TRBV9
CDR3aa: ASSVRDAETQY

j_gene: TRBJ2-5
v_gene: TRBV9
CDR3aa: ASSVGVAGVGETQY

j_gene: TRBJ2-5
v_gene: TRBV5-1
CDR3aa: ASSLSRTGGQETQY

j_gene: TRBJ1-2
v_gene: TRBV19
CDR3aa: ASTPGQGRYGYT

j_gene: TRBJ2-5
v_gene: TRBV5-4
CDR3aa: ASSWGGGVNQETQY

j_gene: TRBJ1-4
v_gene: TRBV3-1/TRBV3-2
CDR3aa: ASSPPGQVNEKLF

j_gene: TRBJ2-5
v_gene: TRBV24-1
CDR3aa: ATSDGQSPRGWETQY

j_gene: TRBJ2-7
v_gene: TRBV5-1
CDR3aa: ASSLGSGTAVPSYEQY

j_gene: TRBJ2-7
v_gene: TRBV27
CDR3aa: ASRRAGGFGEQY

j_gene: TRBJ1-3
v_gene: TRBV7-2
CDR3aa: ASSTGTGNTIY

j_gene: TRBJ2-3
v_gene: TRBV6-6
CDR3aa: ASSYLGGSTDTQY

j_gene: TRBJ2-3
v_gene: TRBV2
CDR3aa: ASSLEADTQY

j_gene: TRBJ1-2
v_gene: TRBV19
CDR3aa: ASSGQGRNYT

j_gene: TRBJ2-1
v_gene: TRBV19
CDR3aa: ASSIATGVNYNEQF

j_gene: TRBJ1-2
v_gene: TRBV10-3
CDR3aa: AISEENYGYT

j_gene: TRBJ2-7
v_gene: TRBV5-1
CDR3aa: ASSFDRNAYEQY

j_gene: TRBJ2-6
v_gene: TRBV15
CDR3aa: ATSDRVQLFSSGANVLT

j_gene: TRBJ2-1
v_gene: TRBV7-3
CDR3aa: ASSLAGVGSYNEQF

j_gene: TRBJ2-2
v_gene: TRBV7-2
CDR3aa: ASSLQGANTGELF

j_gene: TRBJ2-7
v_gene: TRBV5-4
CDR3aa: ASSLGAY

j_gene: TRBJ1-1
v_gene: TRBV19
CDR3aa: ATREGWDTEAF